The source of this T cell receptor beta chain is a study of blood T cells in healthy people across ages. Study-level information: Per every two T cells, about one barcoded beta molecule was captured by template switching.

This clonotype was seen repeatedly, ten times or more. Per-sample yields of isolated PBMCs were at least 6 million. In germline, CDR1 is KGHSH, CDR2 LQKENI. This CDR3 has 12 residues. V shed 8 bases and J shed 6 bases, with 11 bases lying between them. Primers used in a second PCR of about 7 to 12 cycles were a sample-barcoded 5' primer and a J-beta primer mix. TCRdb reanalysed the 5' RACE reads using MiXCR and keeps one entry per CDR3 protein. The table records 800,000 to 950,000 distinct CDR3 sequences, about 27% of them present only once. These same records also appear under a second study, on T cells of mothers and their children. That paper notes: Three healthy Caucasian mothers and their six children donated. The study obtained over 9.5 million TCR beta CDR3 reads per mother and about 3 million per child.

This rearrangement joins TRBV18 to TRBJ2-1; no definite D call. The sample consisted of blood. The sequence came from a woman in her thirties or forties in good health. The CDR3 DNA reads as TGTGCCAGCAGCCCCCCACGCAATGAGCAGTTCTTC. Its protein is CASSPPRNEQFF. The full variable domain, its missing parts supplied by reference TRBV18 and TRBJ2-1, is NAGVMQNPRHLVRRRGQEARLRCSPMKGHSHVYWYRQLPEEGLKFMVYLQKENIIDESGMPKERFSAEFPKEGPSILRIQQVVRGDSAAYFCASSPPRNEQFFGPGTRLTVL.